This entry features one T cell receptor (beta chain) sequence. The antigen remains unidentified. 13 Jbeta primers and 60 Vbeta primers were used for the PCR. Here immunoSEQ multiplex PCR was the method, and the copy in TCRdb shows in-frame clones only, minus some. The sample holds more than 250,000 clones, roughly 90% seen once. Germline-derived CDR1 and CDR2 are LNHDA and SQIVND (reference sequence). Trimming left V 10 bases short and J 4 bases short, with 14 bases between. CDR3 size: 13 residues. The data originate from a study of cytomegalovirus exposure and HLA in healthy donors. Study at large: In an earlier analysis, around 120 million unique TCR beta sequences were found from approximately 170 million T cells. Overall study findings and caveats: Reportedly, TCR beta sequences accurately predicted HLA-A and HLA-B alleles in most subjects.

This TCR derives from a woman between 18 and 30 years old in good health and CMV-seronegative. Sequenced: PBMCs. The chain carries TRBV19 and TRBJ2-1, with a tentative D call TRBD2 (6 bases). The CDR3 DNA reads TGTGCCACGCGCGGGACGGCTTACAATGAGCAGTTCTTC. It codes for CATRGTAYNEQFF.